Following are 19 T cell receptor beta chains from one sample sequenced in a study of identical twins. MiXCR was run by TCRdb on the 5' RACE reads, yielding one entry per CDR3 protein. In the table there are about 340,000 distinct CDR3 sequences, 7% to 9.5% of which are singletons. The source material was naive T cells sorted from blood. These receptors came from a woman aged 50 to 65 in good health.

Concerning this clonotype itself: The germline gene is not matched at one end of the junction; a read error may be the cause. The genes are TRBV20-1 and TRBJ2-7; D may be TRBD1 or TRBD2 (6 bases each). This CDR3 is 13 amino acids long. Germline CDR1 reads DFQATT; CDR2 reads SNEGSKA (reference sequence). The CDR3 nucleotides are TGCAGTGCTAGAGCCGGGACTCCGGGAAGGGGGGCCTTC. The encoded protein is CSARAGTPGRGAF.

In its sample, this clonotype was seen a few times. As DNA, the CDR3 is TGTGCCACCAGCAGAGAGTCCGGGGGAGCTGAAAAACTGTTTTTT. Translating gives CATSRESGGAEKLFF. The V and J genes are TRBV15 and TRBJ1-4; D perhaps matches TRBD1 (5 bases). The CDR3 is made up of 15 amino acids. Trimming left V 0 bases short and J 7 bases short, with 12 bases between. Germline CDR1 LNHNV, CDR2 YYDKDF (reference sequence).

This clonotype was detected only a few times. V and J are TRBV5-1 and TRBJ1-1; possibly TRBD1 for D (5 bases). The ends were cut back, 0 bases at V and 5 bases at J, with 11 bases in the middle. Germline V gives CDR1 SGHRS, CDR2 YFSETQ. This CDR3 is built from 14 residues. The CDR3 loop is CASSLDRWGTEAFF. CDR3 sequence (DNA): TGCGCCAGCAGCTTGGACCGCTGGGGGACTGAAGCTTTCTTT.

The rearrangement joins TRBV12-3 or TRBV12-4 to TRBJ2-1, with 12 bases lining up with TRBD2. The CDR3 spans 17 residues. V lost 5 bases and J lost 0; bases outside the gene matches: 5. CDR3 in amino acids: CASSTLAGGRSYNEQFF. The CDR3 nucleotides are TGTGCCAGCAGTACACTAGCGGGAGGTCGCTCCTACAATGAGCAGTTCTTC.

The chain recombines TRBV20-1 with TRBJ2-3; 7 bases map to TRBD2. The CDR3 has 13 residues. Germline V gene data show CDR1 as DFQATT and CDR2 as SNEGSKA (reference sequence). J gave up 5 bases and V 7 bases, and 9 bases lay outside the gene matches. In DNA, the CDR3 is TGCAGTGTTAAACCGGGAGGCAGAGATACGCAGTATTTT. Translated, it gives CSVKPGGRDTQYF.

The sample holds a few counts of this clonotype. The J gene is TRBJ1-2, the V gene TRBV29-1; 10 nucleotides agree with TRBD1. V was clipped by 4 bases and J by 1 base; unmatched bases: 9. Germline-derived CDR1 and CDR2 are SQVTM and ANQGSEA. The CDR3 runs to 16 residues. The CDR3 DNA sequence: TGCAGCGTTGGAGTGGCGACAGGGGGCAGTAACTATGGCTACACCTTC. Translation: CSVGVATGGSNYGYTF.

This clonotype was seen repeatedly, ten times or more. The V call is TRBV12-3 or TRBV12-4, the J call TRBJ2-7; 10 positions agree with TRBD1. The trim removed 5 bases at V and 6 bases at J, leaving 4 bases unmatched. CDR3 length: 13 residues. The CDR3 DNA sequence: TGTGCCAGCAGTCGGACAGGGGGGGCCGAGCAGTACGTC. This codes for CASSRTGGAEQYV.

This clonotype occurred many times. The chain has TRBV12-3 or TRBV12-4 and TRBJ1-1; D is possibly TRBD1 (5 bases). V shed 5 bases and J shed 7 bases, with 8 bases lying between them. The CDR3 runs to 11 residues. The CDR3 is CASSTGREAFF. The CDR3 DNA reads as TGTGCCAGCAGTACGGGACGTGAAGCTTTCTTT.

This clonotype was seen a handful of times. Written as DNA, the CDR3 is TGCAGTGCTTCTCGACTAGCGGCTTACAATGAGCAGTTCTTC. It specifies CSASRLAAYNEQFF. This chain connects TRBV20-1 to TRBJ2-1, with 9 positions matching TRBD2. This CDR3 has 14 amino acids. Germline values: CDR1 DFQATT, CDR2 SNEGSKA (reference sequence). The V segment lost 5 bases and the J segment 4 bases; nucleotides outside the gene matches: 6.

This clonotype has more than one count but fewer than ten. The J gene is TRBJ1-1, the V gene TRBV7-8; 9 nucleotides align to TRBD1. CDR3 length: 15 amino acids. V lost 5 bases to trimming and J lost 1 base; unmatched junction nucleotides: 5. CDR1 and CDR2 (germline): SGHVS, FQNEAQ. CDR3 in amino acids: CASSTRTGANTEAFF. CDR3 coding DNA: TGTGCCAGCAGCACCCGGACAGGGGCGAACACTGAAGCTTTCTTT.

The chain joins TRBV4-1 to TRBJ2-1, with 9 bases that match TRBD2. This CDR3 region has 16 residues. The germline V gene has CDR1 MGHRA and CDR2 YSYEKL. J gave up 6 bases and V 6 bases, and 12 bases lay outside the gene matches. The CDR3 region has the DNA TGCGCCAGCAGGTCAACACGCGGGAGGGCCCCCAATGAGCAGTTCTTC. Its protein is CASRSTRGRAPNEQFF.

The sample holds a few counts of this clonotype. This chain connects TRBV5-6 to TRBJ2-1; 7 bases are shared with TRBD2. Germline values: CDR1 SGHDT, CDR2 YYEEEE. The CDR3 totals 15 residues. J gave up 6 bases and V 0 bases, and 6 bases lay outside the gene matches. The DNA of the CDR3 is TGTGCCAGCAGCTTGGTGCGGGGGTTCGTCAATGAGCAGTTCTTC. Amino acids: CASSLVRGFVNEQFF.

V and J are TRBV19 and TRBJ2-5, with D unclear. V gave up 3 bases and J gave up 4 bases, with 9 bases separating them. This CDR3 contains 13 residues. Looked up from germline, CDR1 is LNHDA and CDR2 is SQIVND (reference sequence). The CDR3 bases are TGTGCCAGTAGTATCGTGCTAGGAGAGACCCAGTACTTC. Translating gives CASSIVLGETQYF. The full variable domain, its missing parts supplied by reference TRBV19 and TRBJ2-5, is DGGITQSPKYLFRKEGQNVTLSCEQNLNHDAMYWYRQDPGQGLRLIYYSQIVNDFQKGDIAEGYSVSREKKESFPLTVTSAQKNPTAFYLCASSIVLGETQYFGPGTRLLVL.

This chain links TRBV7-8 with TRBJ2-7; D not certain. From germline, CDR1 is SGHVS and CDR2 FQNEAQ. The ends were cut back, 4 bases at V and 5 bases at J, with 21 bases in the middle. The CDR3 covers 16 residues. The CDR3 loop is CASSSIRLEVFHEQYF. Here the CDR3 DNA reads TGTGCCAGCAGCTCTATCAGATTAGAGGTTTTCCACGAGCAGTACTTC.

This rearrangement joins TRBV15 to TRBJ1-1, with a possible D match to TRBD1 (6 bases). V dropped 0 bases and J dropped 3 bases, with 8 bases sitting between them. CDR3 length: 14 residues. In germline, CDR1 is LNHNV, CDR2 YYDKDF (reference sequence). Written as DNA, the CDR3 is TGTGCCACCAGCAGAGAGAGGGGGTACACTGAAGCTTTCTTT. Amino acid sequence: CATSRERGYTEAFF.

The chain recombines TRBV5-1 with TRBJ2-1; no reliable D call. The germline V gene encodes CDR1 SGHRS and CDR2 YFSETQ. This CDR3 spans 15 amino acids. The V gene lost 7 bases and the J gene lost 0 bases, with 14 bases spanning the gap. CDR3 in amino acids: CASRGGSSSYNEQFF. CDR3 bases: TGCGCCAGCCGCGGCGGCTCGAGCTCCTACAATGAGCAGTTCTTC.

The V and J genes are TRBV29-1 and TRBJ1-2; D call uncertain. Between the trimmed V and J ends, which lost 6 bases and 6 bases, there was a span of 23 bases. Germline V gene data show CDR1 as SQVTM and CDR2 as ANQGSEA. The CDR3 consists of 15 residues. The CDR3 loop is CSVPAPLFGVDGYTF. Written as DNA, the CDR3 is TGCAGCGTCCCAGCTCCTTTGTTCGGGGTGGATGGCTACACCTTC. The full variable domain, in which reference TRBV29-1 and TRBJ1-2 provide the parts outside the CDR3, is SAVISQKPSRDICQRGTSLTIQCQVDSQVTMMFWYRQQPGQSLTLIATANQGSEATYESGFVIDKFPISRPNLTFSTLTVSNMSPEDSSIYLCSVPAPLFGVDGYTFGSGTRLTVV.

The genes are TRBV18 and TRBJ1-1, with 9 nucleotides matching TRBD1. This CDR3 is built from 16 residues. The V and J ends lost 3 bases and 3 bases, in that order; junction bases with no gene match: 8. CDR1 and CDR2 (germline): KGHSH, LQKENI. CDR3 in DNA: TGTGCCAGCTCACCTTTACAGGGGGCGATCGACACTGAAGCTTTCTTT. Translation: CASSPLQGAIDTEAFF.

This clonotype was seen more than once but under ten times. V gene TRBV12-3 or TRBV12-4 combines with J gene TRBJ2-1; the D gene is possibly TRBD1 (6 bases). The CDR3 runs to 18 residues. Trimming took off 5 bases at V and 5 bases at J, with 25 bases between the two ends. The CDR3 loop is CASSQSVGRDNLNNEQFF. In DNA form, the CDR3 reads TGTGCCAGCAGTCAATCAGTGGGCAGGGACAATCTAAACAATGAGCAGTTCTTC.